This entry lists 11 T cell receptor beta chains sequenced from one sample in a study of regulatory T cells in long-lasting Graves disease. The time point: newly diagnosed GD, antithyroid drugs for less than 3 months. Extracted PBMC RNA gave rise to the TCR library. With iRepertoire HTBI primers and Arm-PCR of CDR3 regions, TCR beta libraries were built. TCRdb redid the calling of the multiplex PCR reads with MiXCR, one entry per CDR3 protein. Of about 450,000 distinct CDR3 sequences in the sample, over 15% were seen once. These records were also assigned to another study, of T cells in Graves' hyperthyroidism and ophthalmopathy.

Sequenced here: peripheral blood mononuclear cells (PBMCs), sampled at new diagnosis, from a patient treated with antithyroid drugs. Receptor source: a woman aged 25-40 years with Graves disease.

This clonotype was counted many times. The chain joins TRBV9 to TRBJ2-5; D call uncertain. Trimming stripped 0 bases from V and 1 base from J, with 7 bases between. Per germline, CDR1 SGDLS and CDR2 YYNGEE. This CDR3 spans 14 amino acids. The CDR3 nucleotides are TGTGCCAGCAGCGTAGGTGGCAGCCAAGAGACCCAGTACTTC. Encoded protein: CASSVGGSQETQYF.

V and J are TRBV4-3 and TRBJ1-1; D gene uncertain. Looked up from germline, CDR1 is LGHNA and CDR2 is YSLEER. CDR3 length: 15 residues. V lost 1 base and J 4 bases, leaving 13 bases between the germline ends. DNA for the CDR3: TGCGCCAGCAGCCAAGGCCATCGGACCGGCACTGAAGCTTTCTTT. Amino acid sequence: CASSQGHRTGTEAFF.

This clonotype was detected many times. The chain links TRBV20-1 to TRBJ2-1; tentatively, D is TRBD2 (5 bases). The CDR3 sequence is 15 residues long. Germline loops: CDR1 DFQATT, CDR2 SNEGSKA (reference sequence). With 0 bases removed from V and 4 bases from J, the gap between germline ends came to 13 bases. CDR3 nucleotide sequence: TGCAGTGCTAGAGAATGGAGCCGGGGATACAATGAGCAGTTCTTC. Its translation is CSAREWSRGYNEQFF.

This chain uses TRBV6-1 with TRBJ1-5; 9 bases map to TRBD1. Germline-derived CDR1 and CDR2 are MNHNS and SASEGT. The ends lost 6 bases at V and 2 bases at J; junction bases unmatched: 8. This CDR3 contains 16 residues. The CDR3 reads CASRATGGAGNQPQHF. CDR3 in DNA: TGTGCCAGCAGAGCCACAGGGGGCGCGGGCAATCAGCCCCAGCATTTT.

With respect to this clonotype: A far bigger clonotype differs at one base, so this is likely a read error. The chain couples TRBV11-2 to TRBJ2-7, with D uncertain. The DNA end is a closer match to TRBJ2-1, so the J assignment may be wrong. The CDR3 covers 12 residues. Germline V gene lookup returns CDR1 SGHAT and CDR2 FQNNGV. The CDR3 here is CAGSPSLDEQFF. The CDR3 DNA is TGTGCCGGCAGCCCAAGTTTGGATGAGCAGTTCTTC.

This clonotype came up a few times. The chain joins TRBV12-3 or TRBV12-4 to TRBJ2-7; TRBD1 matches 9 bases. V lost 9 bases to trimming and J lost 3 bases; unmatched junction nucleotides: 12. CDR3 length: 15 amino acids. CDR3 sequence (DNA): TGTGCCAGTACCATAACCGGGACAGGGAGCTACGAGCAGTACTTC. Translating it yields CASTITGTGSYEQYF.

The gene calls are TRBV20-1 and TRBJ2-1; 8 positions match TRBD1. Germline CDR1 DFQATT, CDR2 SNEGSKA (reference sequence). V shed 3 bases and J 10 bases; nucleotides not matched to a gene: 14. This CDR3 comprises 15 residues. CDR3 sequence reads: CSASGQGGFSYEQFF. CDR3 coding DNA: TGCAGTGCTAGCGGACAGGGAGGATTCTCCTACGAGCAGTTCTTC.

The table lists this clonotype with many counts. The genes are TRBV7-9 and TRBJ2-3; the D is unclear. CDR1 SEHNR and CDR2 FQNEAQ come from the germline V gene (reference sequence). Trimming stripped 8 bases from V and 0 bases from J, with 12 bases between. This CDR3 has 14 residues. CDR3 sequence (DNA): TGTGCCAGCTTCGAGAGAGCTAGCACAGATACGCAGTATTTT. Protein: CASFERASTDTQYF.

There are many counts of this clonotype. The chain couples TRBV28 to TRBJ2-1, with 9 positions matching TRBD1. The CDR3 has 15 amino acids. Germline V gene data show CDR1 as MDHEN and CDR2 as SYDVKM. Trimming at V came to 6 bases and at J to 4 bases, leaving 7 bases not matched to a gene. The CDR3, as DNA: TGTGCCAGCAGACTCGACAGGGGGACTTACAATGAGCAGTTCTTC. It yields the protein CASRLDRGTYNEQFF.

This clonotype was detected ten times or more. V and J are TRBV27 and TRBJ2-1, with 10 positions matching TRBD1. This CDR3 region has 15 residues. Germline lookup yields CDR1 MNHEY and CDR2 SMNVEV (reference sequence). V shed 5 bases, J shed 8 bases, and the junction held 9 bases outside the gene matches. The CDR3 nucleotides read TGTGCCAGCAGTATAGACAGGGGGCTTTTGGATGAGCAGTTCTTC. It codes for CASSIDRGLLDEQFF.

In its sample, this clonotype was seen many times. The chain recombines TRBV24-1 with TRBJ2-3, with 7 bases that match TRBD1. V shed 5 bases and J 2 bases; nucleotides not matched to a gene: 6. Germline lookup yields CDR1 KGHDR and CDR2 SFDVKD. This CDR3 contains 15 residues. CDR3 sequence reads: CATSARGLNTDTQYF. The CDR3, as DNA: TGTGCCACCAGTGCGAGGGGGCTAAACACAGATACGCAGTATTTT.